This T cell receptor beta chain was sequenced in a study of a mutant IDH1 vaccine in newly diagnosed glioma. Profiling relied on immunoSEQ multiplex PCR, and the TCRdb table lists in-frame clones only, not all of them. The sample holds over 95,000 clones, approximately 87% seen once. Time point here: week 11, during vaccination. What each vaccine dose contained was 300 ug of mutant IDH1 20-mer peptide, accompanied by topical imiquimod. Note on this clone: Its matching antigen is unknown.

Study results and limitations: Among top peripheral T cell clonotypes, changes seemed unrelated to pseudoprogression.

Sequencing used PBMCs, obtained from a glioma patient whose treatment included an IDH1 peptide vaccine. This clonotype originated in a woman aged 45-65 years with glioma.

CDR3 sequence: CASSLGTSGRSGTGELFF. CDR3 DNA sequence: TGCGCCAGCAGCTTGGGAACTAGCGGGAGAAGCGGTACCGGGGAGCTGTTTTTT. The J gene is TRBJ2-2, the V gene TRBV5-1, with 11 bases fitting TRBD2. Per the germline V gene, CDR1 is SGHRS and CDR2 is YFSETQ. The V gene end was trimmed by 0 bases and the J gene end by 5 bases; junction bases not matched to a gene: 9. The CDR3 totals 18 residues.